These T cell receptor beta chains were read from a single sample in a study of blood T cells in healthy people across ages. TCRdb re-derived calls from the 5' RACE reads in MiXCR, one entry per CDR3 protein. The sample shows around 990,000 distinct CDR3 sequences, 35% to 45% of them seen only once. Sample: blood. The receptors derive from a man aged 18-30 years in good health. Each CDR3 is given with its conserved first and last residue. D genes are given only for firm matches. Size tells how often a clone was seen (once, few, many) or the class of an expanded clone, and some rows leave it out.

15	.	TRBV4-2	.	TRBJ2-1	CASSQEVNSYNEQFF	TGTGCCAGCAGCCAAGAAGTCAACTCCTACAATGAGCAGTTCTTC
14	.	TRBV29-1	.	TRBJ2-3	CSVEGGIVTDTQYF	TGTAGCGTTGAAGGAGGAATTGTCACAGATACGCAGTATTTT
15	few	TRBV2	.	TRBJ2-1	CASSGAVSSYNEQFF	TGTGCCAGTAGTGGGGCAGTAAGCTCCTACAATGAGCAGTTCTTC
15	few	TRBV27	TRBD1	TRBJ1-2	CASSSRRDRAYGYTF	TGTGCCAGCAGTTCGAGGAGGGACAGGGCCTATGGCTACACCTTC
16	few	TRBV20-1	.	TRBJ2-1	CSARDRDSTDYNEQFF	TGCAGTGCTAGAGATCGGGACTCGACCGATTACAATGAGCAGTTCTTC
13	.	TRBV29-1	.	TRBJ1-2	CSAGADSHYGYTF	TGCAGCGCCGGCGCGGACAGTCACTATGGCTACACCTTC
14	.	TRBV12-3/TRBV12-4	TRBD2	TRBJ2-5	CASSLAALAGEQYF	TGTGCCAGCAGTTTGGCAGCACTCGCGGGGGAGCAGTACTTC
13	.	TRBV30	.	TRBJ1-4	CAWSVAGNEKLFF	TGTGCCTGGAGTGTGGCGGGGAATGAAAAACTGTTTTTT
15	.	TRBV7-2	.	TRBJ2-5	CASSLVGDVQETQYF	TGTGCCAGCAGCTTAGTGGGAGACGTGCAAGAGACCCAGTACTTC
15	many	TRBV3-1	TRBD1	TRBJ2-3	CASSTPRGLGDTQYF	TGTGCCAGCAGCACTCCCAGGGGGCTGGGGGATACGCAGTATTTT
14	few	TRBV20-1	TRBD1	TRBJ1-5	CSARETGLDQPQHF	TGCAGTGCTAGAGAGACAGGGTTGGATCAGCCCCAGCATTTT
14	few	TRBV6-2/TRBV6-3	.	TRBJ2-7	CASSYRREEREQYF	TGTGCCAGCAGTTACAGGAGGGAGGAACGCGAGCAGTACTTC
12	few	TRBV6-5	.	TRBJ2-1	CASEDRNNEQFF	TGTGCCAGCGAGGACAGAAACAATGAGCAGTTCTTC
15	.	TRBV10-3	.	TRBJ2-7	CAISGVGGGSYEQYF	TGTGCCATCAGCGGCGTCGGAGGGGGCTCCTACGAGCAGTACTTC
15	few	TRBV12-3/TRBV12-4	TRBD2	TRBJ2-7	CASSGGLAGTYEQYF	TGTGCCAGCAGTGGGGGACTAGCGGGGACCTACGAGCAGTACTTC
13	.	TRBV27	.	TRBJ1-5	CASSFGVDQPQHF	TGTGCCAGCAGTTTTGGGGTCGATCAGCCCCAGCATTTT
18	few	TRBV28	.	TRBJ1-6	CASSFPRQASSYNSPLHF	TGTGCCAGCAGTTTCCCGAGACAGGCGAGCTCCTATAATTCACCCCTCCACTTT
16	few	TRBV4-1	.	TRBJ1-6	CASSQVTVDYNSPLHF	TGCGCCAGCAGCCAAGTAACGGTGGACTATAATTCACCCCTCCACTTT
13	few	TRBV4-1	TRBD2	TRBJ2-1	CASSQVLAGGQFF	TGCGCCAGCAGCCAAGTTCTTGCGGGGGGCCAGTTCTTC
14	.	TRBV9	.	TRBJ2-5	CASSAQAEGETQYF	TGTGCCAGCAGCGCCCAAGCGGAAGGGGAGACCCAGTACTTC
13	.	TRBV6-1	.	TRBJ1-2	CVSSQTGTYGYTF	TGTGTCAGCAGTCAGACAGGCACCTATGGCTACACCTTC
14	few	TRBV29-1	.	TRBJ2-7	CSVEFQDSSYEQYF	TGCAGCGTTGAATTTCAGGACAGCTCCTACGAGCAGTACTTC
15	few	TRBV7-8	.	TRBJ2-6	CASSPTLAGANVLTF	TGTGCCAGCAGCCCTACTTTGGCTGGGGCCAACGTCCTGACTTTC
16	many	TRBV21-1	.	TRBJ2-3	CASSKATRESTDTQYF	TGTGCCAGCAGCAAAGCGACTAGGGAAAGCACAGATACGCAGTATTTT
15	few	TRBV7-2	TRBD1	TRBJ1-2	CASSLVRDRGYGYTF	TGTGCCAGCAGCTTAGTACGGGACAGGGGCTATGGCTACACCTTC
14	.	TRBV20-1	.	TRBJ2-3	CSARTGTGTDTQYF	TGCAGTGCTAGGACCGGTACGGGCACAGATACGCAGTATTTT
15	.	TRBV20-1	.	TRBJ1-6	CSAREEGLGNSPLHF	TGCAGTGCTAGGGAGGAGGGCCTAGGGAATTCACCCCTCCACTTT
14	.	TRBV4-3	.	TRBJ1-6	CASSLVGPDAPLHF	TGCGCCAGCAGCCTAGTCGGACCGGACGCACCCCTCCACTTT
13	few	TRBV20-1	TRBD1	TRBJ1-2	CSATTGGSYGYTF	TGCAGTGCTACGACAGGGGGCAGCTATGGCTACACCTTC
15	.	TRBV27	TRBD1	TRBJ1-4	CASSGVGTGEEKLFF	TGTGCCAGCAGTGGAGTCGGGACAGGGGAAGAAAAACTGTTTTTT
14	.	TRBV6-6	.	TRBJ1-6	CASRLRDTNSPLHF	TGTGCCAGCCGCCTGAGGGACACTAATTCACCCCTCCACTTT
12	many	TRBV7-2	.	TRBJ2-4	CASSLGKNIQYF	TGTGCCAGCAGCTTGGGAAAAAACATTCAGTACTTC
14	.	TRBV4-2	TRBD2	TRBJ2-2	CASSQELAGALLFF	TGTGCCAGCAGCCAAGAACTAGCGGGGGCACTTCTGTTTTTT
16	few	TRBV28	.	TRBJ1-5	CASSWMPGKGNQPQHF	TGTGCCAGCAGTTGGATGCCAGGGAAGGGCAATCAGCCCCAGCATTTT
15	.	TRBV24-1	.	TRBJ2-7	CATSDLGTPLDGQYF	TGTGCCACCAGTGATTTGGGGACACCCCTCGACGGGCAGTACTTC
13	.	TRBV20-1	.	TRBJ2-6	CRARVRGANVLTF	TGCAGGGCTAGAGTCAGAGGGGCCAACGTCCTGACTTTC
17	.	TRBV11-2	TRBD2	TRBJ2-3	CASSRIQTSGVADTQYF	TGTGCCAGCAGCCGAATACAGACTAGCGGGGTGGCAGATACGCAGTATTTT
14	.	TRBV6-2/TRBV6-3	.	TRBJ2-1	CASSWASPTDEQFF	TGTGCCAGCAGTTGGGCTAGCCCTACCGATGAGCAGTTCTTC
11	.	TRBV7-9	.	TRBJ1-5	CASRIHQPQHF	TGTGCCAGCAGAATACATCAGCCCCAGCATTTT
14	few	TRBV7-8	.	TRBJ2-5	CASSLAQPNGGQYF	TGTGCCAGCAGCTTAGCGCAGCCCAACGGTGGGCAGTACTTC
19	once	TRBV14	TRBD2	TRBJ2-1	CASSQGPDSWRGTYNEQFF	TGTGCCAGCAGCCAAGGACCAGATAGTTGGCGGGGGACCTACAATGAGCAGTTCTTC
17	.	TRBV6-2/TRBV6-3	TRBD2	TRBJ2-1	CASSYSSSGGDYNEQFF	TGTGCCAGCAGTTACTCGTCTAGCGGGGGGGATTACAATGAGCAGTTCTTC
13	.	TRBV3-1	.	TRBJ2-1	CASSQDKDAEQFF	TGTGCCAGCAGCCAAGATAAGGATGCTGAGCAGTTCTTC
13	.	TRBV20-1	TRBD1	TRBJ1-2	CSAQGGADYGYTF	TGCAGTGCCCAGGGGGGGGCTGACTATGGCTACACCTTC
15	.	TRBV5-1	TRBD1	TRBJ1-1	CASSLRTGEGTEAFF	TGCGCCAGCAGCTTGCGGACAGGGGAGGGCACTGAAGCTTTCTTT
11	few	TRBV29-1	.	TRBJ1-1	CSAGVNTEAFF	TGCAGCGCAGGGGTGAACACTGAAGCTTTCTTT
12	few	TRBV6-2/TRBV6-3	TRBD2	TRBJ2-5	CASRNSDRGEYF	TGTGCCAGCAGAAACTCGGACCGGGGGGAGTACTTC
15	.	TRBV5-1	TRBD1	TRBJ2-2	CASSSGTGDYGELFF	TGCGCCAGCAGCTCGGGGACAGGGGATTACGGGGAGCTGTTTTTT
14	few	TRBV20-1	TRBD1	TRBJ2-3	CSAQGEAGTDTQYF	TGCAGTGCCCAGGGGGAAGCGGGCACAGATACGCAGTATTTT
15	.	TRBV29-1	.	TRBJ1-5	CSVEDRGDGNQPQHF	TGCAGCGTTGAAGATCGGGGGGATGGCAATCAGCCCCAGCATTTT
15	.	TRBV5-1	.	TRBJ2-3	CASSLVPGHTDTQYF	TGCGCCAGCAGCTTGGTCCCGGGACATACAGATACGCAGTATTTT
15	.	TRBV7-9	.	TRBJ1-2	CASSLGGQARYGYTF	TGTGCCAGCAGCTTAGGCGGGCAGGCTCGCTATGGCTACACCTTC
13	.	TRBV20-1	.	TRBJ2-7	CSARDASSYEQYF	TGCAGTGCTAGGGACGCCTCTTCCTACGAGCAGTACTTC
17	.	TRBV4-2	TRBD2	TRBJ2-3	CASSQEVLAGATGTQYF	TGTGCCAGCAGCCAAGAGGTCCTAGCGGGGGCAACAGGTACGCAGTATTTT
13	.	TRBV6-6	.	TRBJ1-1	CASSYSIYTEAFF	TGTGCCAGCAGTTACTCGATATACACTGAAGCTTTCTTT
15	.	TRBV7-9	.	TRBJ2-7	CASSLFQTPENEQYF	TGTGCCAGCAGCTTGTTTCAAACCCCCGAAAATGAGCAGTACTTC
17	.	TRBV7-8	.	TRBJ2-1	CASSLAPPGSFQETQFF	TGTGCCAGCAGCTTAGCGCCCCCAGGATCCTTCCAAGAGACCCAGTTCTTC
15	.	TRBV9	TRBD2	TRBJ2-1	CASKKTVASGGEQFF	TGTGCCAGCAAGAAGACTGTGGCTAGCGGGGGAGAGCAGTTCTTC